Sequencing of this TCR beta chain was carried out in a study of blood T cell repertoires in COVID-19. The overall study: There were acute and convalescent COVID-19 samples, and they came from the United States, Italy and Spain.

The sample holds a few counts of this clone. This CDR3 spans 12 amino acids. Germline CDR1 reads MNHNS; CDR2 reads SASEGT. The germline V and J ends were trimmed by 3 bases and 8 bases, with 10 bases remaining between them. Data came from immunoSEQ multiplex PCR; TCRdb stores just in-frame clones and leaves some out. The profile shows fewer than 250,000 clones, around 80% of them singletons. The TCR sequence derives from a human donor in a cohort sampled during active COVID-19. Sequenced: peripheral blood. V usage is TRBV6-1 and J usage is TRBJ1-2, with D unresolved. CDR3 sequence reads: CASSEYLQGYTF. The DNA of the CDR3 is TGTGCCAGCAGTGAGTACCTCCAGGGCTACACCTTC.